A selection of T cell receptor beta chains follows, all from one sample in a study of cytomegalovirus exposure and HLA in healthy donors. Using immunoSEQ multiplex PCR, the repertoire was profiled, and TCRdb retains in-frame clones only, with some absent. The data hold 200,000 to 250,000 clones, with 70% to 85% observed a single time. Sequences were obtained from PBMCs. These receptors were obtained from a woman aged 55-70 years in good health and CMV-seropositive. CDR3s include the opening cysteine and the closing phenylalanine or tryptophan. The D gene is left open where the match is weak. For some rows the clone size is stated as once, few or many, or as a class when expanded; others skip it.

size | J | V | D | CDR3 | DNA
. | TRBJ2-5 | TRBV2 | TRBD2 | CASSSGREWETQYF | TGTGCCAGCAGTAGCGGGAGGGAATGGGAGACCCAGTACTTC
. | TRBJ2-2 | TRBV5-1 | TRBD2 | CASSLITSDAGELFF | TGCGCCAGCAGCTTGATAACTAGCGATGCCGGGGAGCTGTTTTTT
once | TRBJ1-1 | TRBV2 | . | CASTGHLNTEAFF | TGTGCCAGCACCGGACACTTGAACACTGAAGCTTTCTTT
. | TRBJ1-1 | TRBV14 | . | CASSQTTVFTEAFF | TGTGCCAGCAGCCAAACGACAGTCTTCACTGAAGCTTTCTTT
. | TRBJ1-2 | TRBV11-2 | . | CASSFSEGPHYGYTF | TGTGCCAGCAGCTTTTCGGAGGGGCCCCACTATGGCTACACCTTC
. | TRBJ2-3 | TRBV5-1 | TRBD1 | CASSLVGQGATDTQYF | TGCGCCAGCAGCTTGGTAGGACAGGGGGCGACAGATACGCAGTATTTT
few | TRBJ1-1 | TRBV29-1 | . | CSVHSTGNTEAFF | TGCAGCGTTCATTCCACAGGGAACACTGAAGCTTTCTTT
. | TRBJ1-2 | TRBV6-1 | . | CASSDHQGEGGYTF | TGTGCCAGCAGTGATCACCAAGGGGAAGGTGGCTACACCTTC
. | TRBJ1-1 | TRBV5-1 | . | CASSPQPGGLTEAFF | TGCGCCAGCAGCCCCCAGCCGGGGGGCCTTACTGAAGCTTTCTTT
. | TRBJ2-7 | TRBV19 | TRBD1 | CASSQQGAWYEQYF | TGTGCCAGTAGTCAACAGGGGGCGTGGTACGAGCAGTACTTC
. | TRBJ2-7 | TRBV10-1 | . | CASSTAGSLQF | TGCGCCAGCAGTACAGCGGGCAGCCTTCAATTC
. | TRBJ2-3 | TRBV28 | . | CASRLSTDTQYF | TGTGCCAGCAGACTCTCCACAGATACGCAGTATTTT
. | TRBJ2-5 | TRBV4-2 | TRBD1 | CASSQGTGGERETQYF | TGTGCCAGCAGCCAGGGGACAGGGGGGGAGAGGGAGACCCAGTACTTC
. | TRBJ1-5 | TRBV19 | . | CASSRTWPGRSWNQPQHF | TGTGCCAGTAGTAGAACCTGGCCAGGGAGGAGTTGGAATCAGCCCCAGCATTTT
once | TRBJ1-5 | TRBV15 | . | CATSRVQMNQPQHF | TGTGCCACCAGCAGAGTACAGATGAATCAGCCCCAGCATTTT
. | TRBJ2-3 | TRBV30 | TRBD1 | CAWSVGIGGNDWDTQYF | TGTGCCTGGAGTGTAGGAATAGGGGGCAATGACTGGGATACGCAGTATTTT
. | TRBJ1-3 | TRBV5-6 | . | CATRKGEDGNTIYF | TGTGCCACCCGGAAAGGGGAGGATGGAAACACCATATATTTT
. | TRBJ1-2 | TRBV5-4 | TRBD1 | CASSLQGANYGYTF | TGTGCCAGCAGCCTACAGGGGGCCAACTATGGCTACACCTTC
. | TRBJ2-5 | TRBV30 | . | CAWNLNSQETQYF | TGTGCCTGGAATCTGAACAGCCAAGAGACCCAGTACTTC
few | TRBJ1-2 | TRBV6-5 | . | CASRRALRGYTF | TGTGCCAGCAGGCGGGCCTTAAGAGGCTACACCTTC
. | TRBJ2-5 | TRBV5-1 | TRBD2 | CASSFLAGGPQETQYF | TGCGCCAGCAGCTTCCTTGCGGGGGGACCACAAGAGACCCAGTACTTC
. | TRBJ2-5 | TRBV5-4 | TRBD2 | CASSSSAGIGETQYF | TGTGCCAGCAGCAGTTCAGCGGGAATCGGGGAGACCCAGTACTTC
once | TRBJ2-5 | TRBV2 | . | CASTWARVKTQYF | TGTGCCAGCACCTGGGCGCGGGTGAAGACCCAGTACTTC
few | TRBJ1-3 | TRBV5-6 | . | CASSSDIGNTIYF | TGTGCCAGCAGCTCAGACATAGGAAACACCATATATTTT
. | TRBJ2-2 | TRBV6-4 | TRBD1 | CASRAGTGEVTGELFF | TGTGCCAGCAGAGCCGGGACAGGGGAGGTCACCGGGGAGCTGTTTTTT
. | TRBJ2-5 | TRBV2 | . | CARAQGWQETQYF | TGTGCCAGGGCACAGGGATGGCAAGAGACCCAGTACTTC
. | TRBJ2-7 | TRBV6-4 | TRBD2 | CASSDSTSGSAPGGKQYF | TGTGCCAGCAGTGACTCTACTAGCGGTTCGGCTCCGGGTGGTAAGCAGTACTTC